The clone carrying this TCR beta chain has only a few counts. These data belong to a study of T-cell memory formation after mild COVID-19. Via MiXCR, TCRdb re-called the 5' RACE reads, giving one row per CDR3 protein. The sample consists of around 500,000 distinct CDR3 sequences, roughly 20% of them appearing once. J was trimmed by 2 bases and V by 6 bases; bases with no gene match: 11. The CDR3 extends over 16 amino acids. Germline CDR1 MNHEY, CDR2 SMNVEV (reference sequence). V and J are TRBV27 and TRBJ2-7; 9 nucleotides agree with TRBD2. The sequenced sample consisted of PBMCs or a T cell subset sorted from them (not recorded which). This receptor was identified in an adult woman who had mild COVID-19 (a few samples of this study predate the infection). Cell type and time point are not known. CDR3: CASSTLGGGRAYEQYF. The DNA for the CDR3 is TGTGCCAGCAGCACCCTTGGGGGCGGGAGGGCCTACGAGCAGTACTTC.